These 18 T cell receptor beta chains originate from one sample sequenced in a study of blood T cell repertoires in COVID-19. Using immunoSEQ multiplex PCR, the repertoire was profiled, and TCRdb retains in-frame clones only, with some absent. The table includes 110,000 or so clones, 75% to 90% detected once. Sequencing used peripheral blood. The origin of the receptors is a human donor with acute or convalescent COVID-19. The donor label of this sample is uncertain.

This clone was counted between two and nine times. The V gene is TRBV5-4, the J gene TRBJ2-5, with 14 bases aligning to TRBD2. Germline-derived CDR1 and CDR2 are SGHNT and YYREEE (reference sequence). J lost 5 bases, V lost 5 bases, and 14 bases had no gene match. The CDR3 has 18 residues. Written as DNA, the CDR3 is TGTGCCAGCAGAGGGGGACTAGCGGGGGCTGGGGTCGGTGAGACCCAGTACTTC. This encodes CASRGGLAGAGVGETQYF.

The chain recombines TRBV28 with TRBJ2-1, with TRBD1 matching 9 bases. The length of the CDR3 is 15 residues. Germline trimming cut 5 bases from V and 4 bases from J; bases unmatched to any gene: 6. CDR1 and CDR2 from the germline V gene are MDHEN and SYDVKM. Here the CDR3 reads CASSLPGQGYNEQFF. CDR3 bases: TGTGCCAGCAGTCTCCCGGGACAGGGTTACAATGAGCAGTTCTTC.

The chain recombines TRBV28 with TRBJ1-1; D unresolved. CDR3 length: 14 residues. With 2 bases removed from V and 1 base from J, the gap between germline ends came to 8 bases. In germline, CDR1 is MDHEN, CDR2 SYDVKM. CDR3 protein: CASSLIPGNTEAFF. DNA for the CDR3: TGTGCCAGCAGTTTAATTCCCGGGAACACTGAAGCTTTCTTT.

The J gene is TRBJ1-1, the V gene TRBV5-1; D call uncertain. V was cut by 3 bases and J by 2 bases, with 8 bases left in between. Per the germline V gene, CDR1 is SGHRS and CDR2 is YFSETQ. The CDR3 runs to 13 residues. The CDR3 loop reads CASSSPPNTEAFF. CDR3 bases: TGCGCCAGCAGCTCCCCCCCAAACACTGAAGCTTTCTTT.

This chain connects TRBV9 to TRBJ1-3; D possibly corresponds to TRBD1 (5 bases). V was shortened by 4 bases and J by 0 bases, with 14 bases between the two germline ends. The CDR3 runs 16 residues. Germline V lookup: CDR1 SGDLS, CDR2 YYNGEE. The CDR3 spells CASSPTDRHSGNTIYF. CDR3 in DNA: TGTGCCAGCAGCCCAACAGACAGACACTCTGGAAACACCATATATTTT.

The chain combines TRBV4-2 with TRBJ2-7; 9 nucleotides agree with TRBD1. This CDR3 is 14 amino acids long. Trimming took 5 bases from V and 4 from J; bases not matched to a gene: 6. CDR1 and CDR2 (germline): LGHNA, YNFKEQ. The chain's CDR3 is CASSSGQGFYEQYF. In nucleotides, the CDR3 is TGTGCCAGCAGCTCGGGACAGGGCTTTTACGAGCAGTACTTC.

The rearrangement links TRBV4-3 to TRBJ1-4; possible D gene TRBD1, 6 bases. CDR1 and CDR2 (germline): LGHNA, YSLEER. Trimming stripped 4 bases from V and 1 base from J, with 7 bases between. CDR3 length: 14 amino acids. The CDR3 DNA reads TGCGCCAGCAGCCGGACAGTAACTAATGAAAAACTGTTTTTT. Amino acids: CASSRTVTNEKLFF.

J is TRBJ1-3 and V is TRBV7-8, with a weak D call TRBD1 (5 bases). Germline V lookup: CDR1 SGHVS, CDR2 FQNEAQ. Trimming took 2 bases from V and 2 from J, leaving 10 bases between them. This CDR3 is 15 amino acids long. Written as DNA, the CDR3 is TGTGCCAGCAGCTTACAGGGCTCCACTGGAAACACCATATATTTT. Its translation: CASSLQGSTGNTIYF. Full variable domain (remainder filled in from reference TRBV7-8 and TRBJ1-3): GAGVSQSPRYKVAKRGQDVALRCDPISGHVSLFWYQQALGQGPEFLTYFQNEAQLDKSGLPSDRFFAERPEGSVSTLKIQRTQQEDSAVYLCASSLQGSTGNTIYFGEGSWLTVV.

V and J are TRBV28 and TRBJ2-6; weak D call: TRBD1 (5 bases). Germline assignment: CDR1 MDHEN and CDR2 SYDVKM. V shed 3 bases and J shed 0 bases, with 21 bases lying between them. CDR3 length: 20 amino acids. CDR3 nucleotide sequence: TGTGCCAGCAGTTTTCTGATAGGGGCCGTGTGGGGCTCTGGGGCCAACGTCCTGACTTTC. Amino acids: CASSFLIGAVWGSGANVLTF.

The rearrangement uses TRBV10-3 and TRBJ2-3; maybe TRBD2 (6 bases). Germline values: CDR1 ENHRY, CDR2 SYGVKD. This CDR3 region has 15 residues. Trimming pared 2 bases from V and 4 bases from J, leaving 13 bases between. CDR3 amino acids: CAISEASAVSDTQYF. CDR3 coding DNA: TGTGCCATCAGTGAGGCTAGCGCTGTTTCAGATACGCAGTATTTT.

The gene calls are TRBV3-1 (or the pseudogene TRBV3-2) and TRBJ1-2, with 9 nucleotides matching TRBD1. The germline gives CDR1 LGHDT, CDR2 YNNKEL (reference sequence). CDR3 length equals 14 residues. V was pared by 0 bases and J by 6 bases, with 2 bases of the junction left unmatched. CDR3 sequence reads: CASSQEQGADGYTF. CDR3 nucleotides: TGTGCCAGCAGCCAAGAACAGGGGGCGGATGGCTACACCTTC.

This chain uses TRBV3-1 (or the pseudogene TRBV3-2) with TRBJ1-2; tentatively, D is TRBD1 (6 bases). Trimming removed 2 bases from V and 8 bases from J, with 12 bases in between. CDR3 length equals 13 residues. Germline V gene data show CDR1 as LGHDT and CDR2 as YNNKEL (reference sequence). CDR3 sequence reads: CASSQRGGGGYTF. Written as DNA, the CDR3 is TGTGCCAGCAGCCAACGGGGGGGCGGCGGCTACACCTTC.

The gene calls are TRBV6-5 and TRBJ1-2, with a possible D match to TRBD1 (5 bases). V was clipped by 6 bases and J by 1 base, with 12 bases between them. The CDR3 is 14 residues long. Germline V gives CDR1 MNHEY, CDR2 SVGAGI. The CDR3 region has the DNA TGTGCCAGCAGGCCACTACAGGTTAACTATGGCTACACCTTC. It encodes CASRPLQVNYGYTF.

The chain couples TRBV7-9 to TRBJ1-2; 9 nucleotides agree with TRBD1. Unmatched junction bases numbered 14, after V lost 1 base and J lost 8 bases. The CDR3 sequence is 17 residues long. Germline values: CDR1 SEHNR, CDR2 FQNEAQ (reference sequence). DNA of the CDR3: TGTGCCAGCAGCTTAGTTGTAGGGACAGGGAGGACCAGAGGCTACACCTTC. Residues: CASSLVVGTGRTRGYTF.

This chain joins TRBV19 and TRBJ1-1; 9 bases are shared with TRBD1. The J segment lost 4 bases and the V segment lost 7 bases, leaving 4 bases of the junction unmatched. Germline V gene lookup returns CDR1 LNHDA and CDR2 SQIVND (reference sequence). The length of the CDR3 is 13 residues. CDR3 in DNA: TGTGCCAGTAACAGGGGGCTCGTCACTGAAGCTTTCTTT. Its translation: CASNRGLVTEAFF.

V usage is TRBV28 and J usage is TRBJ1-3; unclear D gene. The CDR3 contains 13 residues. Between the trimmed V and J ends, which lost 6 bases and 2 bases, there was a span of 8 bases. Germline CDR1 and CDR2: MDHEN and SYDVKM. The CDR3 DNA reads as TGTGCCAGCAGGGACTTGGCTGGAAACACCATATATTTT. Translating it yields CASRDLAGNTIYF.

The chain links TRBV29-1 to TRBJ1-1, with D hard to call. Germline loops: CDR1 SQVTM, CDR2 ANQGSEA. This CDR3 region has 13 residues. Trimming removed 2 bases at V and 3 bases at J, with 10 bases between. CDR3 protein: CSVETGRDTEAFF. The CDR3 DNA sequence: TGCAGCGTTGAAACCGGGAGGGACACTGAAGCTTTCTTT.

V is TRBV19 and J is TRBJ1-5; unclear D gene. The V gene's germline CDR1 is LNHDA and CDR2 SQIVND (reference sequence). This CDR3 is 17 amino acids long. Trimming pared 0 bases from V and 0 bases from J, leaving 12 bases between. The CDR3 nucleotides read TGTGCCAGTAGTATAGATTACGCAGGCCGTAGCAATCAGCCCCAGCATTTT. This encodes CASSIDYAGRSNQPQHF. The full variable domain, in which reference TRBV19 and TRBJ1-5 provide the parts outside the CDR3, is DGGITQSPKYLFRKEGQNVTLSCEQNLNHDAMYWYRQDPGQGLRLIYYSQIVNDFQKGDIAEGYSVSREKKESFPLTVTSAQKNPTAFYLCASSIDYAGRSNQPQHFGDGTRLSIL.